The T cell receptor beta chain described here comes from a study of tumor-infiltrating lymphocytes in primary liver carcinoma. Background on the study: Male and female patients aged 30 to 69 years made up the cohort. The number of productive TCRbeta reads per sample ranged from roughly 3.65 to 7.5 million and was similar across tissue types.

The study co-extracted DNA and RNA from approximately 20-30 mg of unsorted bulk tissue. No patient had received treatment, and all had chronic HBV infection. Starting from about 0.5 ug of total RNA, TCR beta cDNA was produced with a primer in the constant region. TCR beta libraries came from three nested multiplex PCR rounds using slightly modified ARM-PCR. Use of TRBV1-TRBV30 forward primers with a C-beta reverse primer characterized the first two PCR rounds, which lasted nine to eleven cycles each. One entry per CDR3 protein, called by TCRdb with MiXCR from the multiplex PCR reads. Of about 120,000 distinct CDR3 sequences listed, around 65% are singletons. This CDR3 is 17 amino acids long. V gave up 2 bases and J gave up 4 bases; unmatched junction bases: 12. Germline V gene lookup returns CDR1 MGHRA and CDR2 YSYEKL.

The sequence came from a woman aged 55 to 70 with primary liver carcinoma and hepatitis B virus infection. The gene calls are TRBV4-1 and TRBJ2-7, with TRBD2 matching 9 bases. The sample comprised tumor-adjacent normal liver tissue. The CDR3, as DNA: TGCGCCAGCAGCCAATTCACAGCGGCGGGAGGGCCTTACGAGCAGTACTTC. The encoded protein is CASSQFTAAGGPYEQYF.